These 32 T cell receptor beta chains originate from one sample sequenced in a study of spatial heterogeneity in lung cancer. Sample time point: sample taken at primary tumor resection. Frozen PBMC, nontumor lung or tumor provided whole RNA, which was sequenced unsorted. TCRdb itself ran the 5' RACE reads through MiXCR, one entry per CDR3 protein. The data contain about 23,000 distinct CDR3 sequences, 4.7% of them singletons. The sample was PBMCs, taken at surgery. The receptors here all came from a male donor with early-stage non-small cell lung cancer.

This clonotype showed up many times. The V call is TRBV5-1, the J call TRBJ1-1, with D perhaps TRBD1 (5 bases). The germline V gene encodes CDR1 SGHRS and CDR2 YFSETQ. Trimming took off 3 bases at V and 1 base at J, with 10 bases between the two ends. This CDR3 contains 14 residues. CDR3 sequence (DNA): TGCGCCAGCAGCTACCCCAGGGCGAACACTGAAGCTTTCTTT. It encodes CASSYPRANTEAFF.

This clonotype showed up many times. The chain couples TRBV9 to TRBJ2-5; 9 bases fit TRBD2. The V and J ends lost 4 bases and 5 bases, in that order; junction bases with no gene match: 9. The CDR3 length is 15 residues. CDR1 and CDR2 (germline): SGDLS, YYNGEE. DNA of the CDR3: TGTGCCAGCAGCCGGGCAGCGGGGGGTATGGAGACCCAGTACTTC. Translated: CASSRAAGGMETQYF. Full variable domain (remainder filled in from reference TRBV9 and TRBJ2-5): DSGVTQTPKHLITATGQRVTLRCSPRSGDLSVYWYQQSLDQGLQFLIQYYNGEERAKGNILERFSAQQFPDLHSELNLSSLELGDSALYFCASSRAAGGMETQYFGPGTRLLVL.

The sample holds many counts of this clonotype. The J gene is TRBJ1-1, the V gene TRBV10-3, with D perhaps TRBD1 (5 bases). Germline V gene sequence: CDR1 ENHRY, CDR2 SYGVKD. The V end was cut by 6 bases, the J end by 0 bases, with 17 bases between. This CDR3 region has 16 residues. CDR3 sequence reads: CAISSQGRGVNTEAFF. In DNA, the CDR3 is TGTGCCATCAGCTCCCAGGGACGAGGGGTGAACACTGAAGCTTTCTTT.

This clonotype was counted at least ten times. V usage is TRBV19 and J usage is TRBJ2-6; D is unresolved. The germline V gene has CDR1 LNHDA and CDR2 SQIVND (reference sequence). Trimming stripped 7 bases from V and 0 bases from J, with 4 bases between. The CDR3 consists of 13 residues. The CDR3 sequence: CASKISGANVLTF. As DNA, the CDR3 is TGTGCCAGTAAAATCTCTGGGGCCAACGTCCTGACTTTC.

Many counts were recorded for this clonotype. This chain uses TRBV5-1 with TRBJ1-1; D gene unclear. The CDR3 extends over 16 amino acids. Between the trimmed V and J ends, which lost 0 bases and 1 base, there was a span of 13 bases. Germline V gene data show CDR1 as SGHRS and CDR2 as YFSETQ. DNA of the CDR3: TGCGCCAGCAGCTTGGGACACCCAGTAGGGAACACTGAAGCTTTCTTT. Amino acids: CASSLGHPVGNTEAFF.

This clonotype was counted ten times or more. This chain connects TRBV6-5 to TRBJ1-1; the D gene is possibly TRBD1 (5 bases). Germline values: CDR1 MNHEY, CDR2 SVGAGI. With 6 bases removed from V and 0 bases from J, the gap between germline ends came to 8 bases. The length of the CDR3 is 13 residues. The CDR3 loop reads CASSRQMNTEAFF. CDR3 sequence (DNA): TGTGCCAGCAGCCGACAGATGAACACTGAAGCTTTCTTT.

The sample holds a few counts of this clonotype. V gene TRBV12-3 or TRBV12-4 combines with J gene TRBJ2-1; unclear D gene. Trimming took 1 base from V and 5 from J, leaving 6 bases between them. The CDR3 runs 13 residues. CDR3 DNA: TGTGCCAGCAGTTTAGGTGAAGACAATGAGCAGTTCTTC. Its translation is CASSLGEDNEQFF.

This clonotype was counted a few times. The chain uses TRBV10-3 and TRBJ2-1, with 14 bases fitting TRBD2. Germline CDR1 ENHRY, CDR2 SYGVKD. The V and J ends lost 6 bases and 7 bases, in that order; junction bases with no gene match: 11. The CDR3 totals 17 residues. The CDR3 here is CAISIGLAGGSGNEQFF. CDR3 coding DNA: TGTGCCATCAGCATAGGACTAGCGGGGGGTTCAGGGAATGAGCAGTTCTTC.

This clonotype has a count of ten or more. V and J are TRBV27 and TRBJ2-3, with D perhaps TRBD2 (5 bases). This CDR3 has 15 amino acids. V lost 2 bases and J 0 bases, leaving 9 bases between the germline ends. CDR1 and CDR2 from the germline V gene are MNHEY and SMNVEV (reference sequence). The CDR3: CASSLRRTSTDTQYF. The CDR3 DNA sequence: TGTGCCAGCAGTTTACGGCGGACTAGCACAGATACGCAGTATTTT.

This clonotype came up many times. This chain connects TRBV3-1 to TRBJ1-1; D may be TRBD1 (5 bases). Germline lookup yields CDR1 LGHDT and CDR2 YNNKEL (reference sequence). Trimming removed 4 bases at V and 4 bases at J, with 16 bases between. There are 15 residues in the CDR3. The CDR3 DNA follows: TGTGCCAGCAGCCCTTACACAGGACGGGGCACTGAAGCTTTCTTT. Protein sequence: CASSPYTGRGTEAFF.

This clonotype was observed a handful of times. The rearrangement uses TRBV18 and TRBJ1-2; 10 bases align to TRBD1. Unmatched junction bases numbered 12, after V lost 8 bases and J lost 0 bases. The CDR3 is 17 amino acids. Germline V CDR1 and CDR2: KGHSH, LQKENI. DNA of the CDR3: TGTGCCAGCATACCGGGACAGGGGCCTCGAGCTAACTATGGCTACACCTTC. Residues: CASIPGQGPRANYGYTF. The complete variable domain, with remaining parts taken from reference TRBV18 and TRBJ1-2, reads NAGVMQNPRHLVRRRGQEARLRCSPMKGHSHVYWYRQLPEEGLKFMVYLQKENIIDESGMPKERFSAEFPKEGPSILRIQQVVRGDSAAYFCASIPGQGPRANYGYTFGSGTRLTVV.

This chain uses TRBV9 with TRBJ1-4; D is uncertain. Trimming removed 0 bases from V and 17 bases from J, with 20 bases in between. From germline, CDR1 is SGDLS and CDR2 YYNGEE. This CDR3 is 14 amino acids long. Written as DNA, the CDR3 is TGTGCCAGCAGCGTAGGCGGCGAGATGGGTGGCTTATTTTTT. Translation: CASSVGGEMGGLFF.

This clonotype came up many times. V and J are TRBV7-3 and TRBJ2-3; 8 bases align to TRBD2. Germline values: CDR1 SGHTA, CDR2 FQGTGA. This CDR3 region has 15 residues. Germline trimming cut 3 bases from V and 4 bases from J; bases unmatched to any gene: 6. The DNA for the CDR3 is TGTGCCAGCAGCTTTATAGCGGGGAAGGCAGATACGCAGTATTTT. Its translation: CASSFIAGKADTQYF.

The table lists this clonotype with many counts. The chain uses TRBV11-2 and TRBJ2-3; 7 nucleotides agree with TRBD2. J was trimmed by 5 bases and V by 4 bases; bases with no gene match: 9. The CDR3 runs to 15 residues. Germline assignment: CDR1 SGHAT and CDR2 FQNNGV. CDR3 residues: CASSSYGGGRDTQYF. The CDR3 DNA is TGTGCCAGCAGCTCATATGGGGGGGGTAGAGATACGCAGTATTTT. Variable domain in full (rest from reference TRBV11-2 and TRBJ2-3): EAGVAQSPRYKIIEKRQSVAFWCNPISGHATLYWYQQILGQGPKLLIQFQNNGVVDDSQLPKDRFSAERLKGVDSTLKIQPAKLEDSAVYLCASSSYGGGRDTQYFGPGTRLTVL.

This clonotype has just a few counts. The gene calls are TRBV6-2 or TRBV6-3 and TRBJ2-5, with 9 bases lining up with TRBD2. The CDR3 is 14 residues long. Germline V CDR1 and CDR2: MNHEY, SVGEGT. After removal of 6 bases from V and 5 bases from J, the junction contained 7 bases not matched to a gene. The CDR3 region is CASSRGGATETQYF. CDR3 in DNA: TGTGCCAGCAGCCGCGGGGGGGCGACGGAGACCCAGTACTTC.

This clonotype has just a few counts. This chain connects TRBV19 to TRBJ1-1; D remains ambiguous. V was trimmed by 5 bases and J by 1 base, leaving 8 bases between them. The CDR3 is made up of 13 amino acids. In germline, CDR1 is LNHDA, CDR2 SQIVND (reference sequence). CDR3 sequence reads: CASSLYGNTEAFF. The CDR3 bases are TGTGCCAGTAGTCTCTACGGGAACACTGAAGCTTTCTTT.

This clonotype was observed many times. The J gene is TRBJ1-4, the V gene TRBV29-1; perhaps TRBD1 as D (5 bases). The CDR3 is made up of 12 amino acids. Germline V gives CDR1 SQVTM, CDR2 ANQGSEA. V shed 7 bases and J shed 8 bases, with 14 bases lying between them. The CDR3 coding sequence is TGCAGCGCCTTAGACAGCACAGAAAAACTGTTTTTT. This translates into CSALDSTEKLFF.

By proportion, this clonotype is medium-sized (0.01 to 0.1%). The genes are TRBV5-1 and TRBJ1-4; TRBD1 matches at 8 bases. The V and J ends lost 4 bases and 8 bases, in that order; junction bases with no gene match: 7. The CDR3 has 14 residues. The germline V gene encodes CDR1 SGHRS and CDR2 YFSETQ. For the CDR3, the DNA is TGCGCCAGCAGCGACAGACAGGGGAGGGAAAAACTGTTTTTT. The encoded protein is CASSDRQGREKLFF.

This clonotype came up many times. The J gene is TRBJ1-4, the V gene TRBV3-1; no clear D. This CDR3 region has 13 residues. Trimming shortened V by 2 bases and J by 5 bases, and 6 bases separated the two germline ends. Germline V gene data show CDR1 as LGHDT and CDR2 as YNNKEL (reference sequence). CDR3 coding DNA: TGTGCCAGCAGCCAAACATACAATGAAAAACTGTTTTTT. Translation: CASSQTYNEKLFF. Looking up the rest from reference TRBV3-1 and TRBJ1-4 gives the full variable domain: DTAVSQTPKYLVTQMGNDKSIKCEQNLGHDTMYWYKQDSKKFLKIMFSYNNKELIINETVPNRFSPKSPDKAHLNLHINSLELGDSAVYFCASSQTYNEKLFFGSGTQLSVL.

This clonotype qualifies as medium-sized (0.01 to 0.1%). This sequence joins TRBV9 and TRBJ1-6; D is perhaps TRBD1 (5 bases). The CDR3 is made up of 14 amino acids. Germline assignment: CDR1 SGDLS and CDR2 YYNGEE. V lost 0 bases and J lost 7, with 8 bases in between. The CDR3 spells CASSVVGANSPLHF. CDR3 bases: TGTGCCAGCAGCGTAGTCGGGGCCAATTCACCCCTCCACTTT.

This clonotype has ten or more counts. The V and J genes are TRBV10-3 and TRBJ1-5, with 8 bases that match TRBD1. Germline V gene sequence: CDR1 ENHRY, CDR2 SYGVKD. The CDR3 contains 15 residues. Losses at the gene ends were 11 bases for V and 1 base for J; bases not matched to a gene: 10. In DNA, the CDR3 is TGTGCCTCGCAGGGGGCACAGGGGAGCAATCAGCCCCAGCATTTT. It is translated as CASQGAQGSNQPQHF.

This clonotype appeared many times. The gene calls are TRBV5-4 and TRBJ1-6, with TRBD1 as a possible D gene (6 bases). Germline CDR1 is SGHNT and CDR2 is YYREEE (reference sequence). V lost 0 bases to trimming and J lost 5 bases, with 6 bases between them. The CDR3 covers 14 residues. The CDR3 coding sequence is TGTGCCAGCAGCTTGGACAGGGATAATTCACCCCTCCACTTT. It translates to CASSLDRDNSPLHF.

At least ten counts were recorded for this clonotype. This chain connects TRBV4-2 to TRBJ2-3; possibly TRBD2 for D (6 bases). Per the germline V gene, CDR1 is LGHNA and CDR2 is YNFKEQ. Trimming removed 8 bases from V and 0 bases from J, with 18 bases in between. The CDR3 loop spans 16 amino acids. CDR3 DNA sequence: TGTGCCAGCGGTGTGGCAGTAGGGACTAGCACAGATACGCAGTATTTT. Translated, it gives CASGVAVGTSTDTQYF.

CDR3 region: CSAGAANTEAFF. The CDR3 region has the DNA TGCAGTGCGGGGGCCGCAAACACTGAAGCTTTCTTT. The chain couples TRBV20-1 to TRBJ1-1; tentative D call: TRBD1 (6 bases). The V end was cut by 6 bases, the J end by 2 bases, with 10 bases between. CDR3 length: 12 residues. The germline CDR1 and CDR2 sequences are DFQATT and SNEGSKA (reference sequence).

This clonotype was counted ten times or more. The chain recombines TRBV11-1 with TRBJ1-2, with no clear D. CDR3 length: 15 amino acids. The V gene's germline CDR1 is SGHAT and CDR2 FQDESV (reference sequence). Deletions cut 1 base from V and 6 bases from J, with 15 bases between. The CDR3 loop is CASSLGGPQRHGYTF. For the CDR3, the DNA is TGTGCCAGCAGCTTAGGTGGGCCCCAGCGCCATGGCTACACCTTC.

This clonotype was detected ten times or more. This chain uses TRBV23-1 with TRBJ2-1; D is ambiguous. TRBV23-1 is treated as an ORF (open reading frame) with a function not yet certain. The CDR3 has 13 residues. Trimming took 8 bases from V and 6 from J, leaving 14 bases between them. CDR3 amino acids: CASPRGRSNEQFF. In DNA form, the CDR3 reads TGCGCCAGCCCCCGCGGCAGGTCCAATGAGCAGTTCTTC.

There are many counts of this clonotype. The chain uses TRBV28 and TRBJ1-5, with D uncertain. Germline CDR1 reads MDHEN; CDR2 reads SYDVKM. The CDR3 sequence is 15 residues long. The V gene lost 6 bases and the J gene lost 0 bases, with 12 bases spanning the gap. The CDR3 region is CASRLRDISNQPQHF. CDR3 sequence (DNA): TGTGCCAGCAGACTCCGCGACATTAGCAATCAGCCCCAGCATTTT.

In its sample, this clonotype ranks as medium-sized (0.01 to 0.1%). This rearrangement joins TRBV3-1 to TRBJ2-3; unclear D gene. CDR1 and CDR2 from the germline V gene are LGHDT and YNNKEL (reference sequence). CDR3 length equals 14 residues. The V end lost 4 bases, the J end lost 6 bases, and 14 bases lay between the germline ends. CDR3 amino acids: CASSPGHASDTQYF. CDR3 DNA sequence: TGTGCCAGCAGCCCGGGCCACGCTTCGGATACGCAGTATTTT.

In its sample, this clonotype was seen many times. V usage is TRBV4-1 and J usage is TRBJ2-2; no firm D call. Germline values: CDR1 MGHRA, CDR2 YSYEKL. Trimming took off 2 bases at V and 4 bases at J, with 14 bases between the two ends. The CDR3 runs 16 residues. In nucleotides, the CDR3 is TGCGCCAGCAGCCAATCTGCGGTCCGGAGCACCGGGGAGCTGTTTTTT. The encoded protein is CASSQSAVRSTGELFF.

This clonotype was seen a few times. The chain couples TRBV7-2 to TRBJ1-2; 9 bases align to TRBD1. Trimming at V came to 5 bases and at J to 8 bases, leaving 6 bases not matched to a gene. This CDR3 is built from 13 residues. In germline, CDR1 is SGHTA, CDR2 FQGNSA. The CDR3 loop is CASSPDRGGGYTF. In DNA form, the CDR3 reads TGTGCCAGCAGCCCCGACAGGGGGGGCGGCTACACCTTC.

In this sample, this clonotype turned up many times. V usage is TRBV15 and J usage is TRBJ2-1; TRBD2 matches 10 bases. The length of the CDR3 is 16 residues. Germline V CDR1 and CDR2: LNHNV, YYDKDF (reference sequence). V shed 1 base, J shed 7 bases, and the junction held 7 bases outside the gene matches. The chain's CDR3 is CATSRVFGTSVNEQFF. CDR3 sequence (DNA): TGTGCCACCAGCAGAGTGTTCGGGACTAGCGTAAATGAGCAGTTCTTC.

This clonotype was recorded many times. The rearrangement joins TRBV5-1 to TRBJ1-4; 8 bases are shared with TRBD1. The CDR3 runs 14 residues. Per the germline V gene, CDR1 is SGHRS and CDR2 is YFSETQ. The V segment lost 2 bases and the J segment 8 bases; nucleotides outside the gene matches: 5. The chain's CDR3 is CASSLGQGREKLFF. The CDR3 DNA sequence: TGCGCCAGCAGCTTAGGACAGGGACGCGAAAAACTGTTTTTT. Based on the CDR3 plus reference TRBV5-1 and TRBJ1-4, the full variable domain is KAGVTQTPRYLIKTRGQQVTLSCSPISGHRSVSWYQQTPGQGLQFLFEYFSETQRNKGNFPGRFSGRQFSNSRSEMNVSTLELGDSALYLCASSLGQGREKLFFGSGTQLSVL.